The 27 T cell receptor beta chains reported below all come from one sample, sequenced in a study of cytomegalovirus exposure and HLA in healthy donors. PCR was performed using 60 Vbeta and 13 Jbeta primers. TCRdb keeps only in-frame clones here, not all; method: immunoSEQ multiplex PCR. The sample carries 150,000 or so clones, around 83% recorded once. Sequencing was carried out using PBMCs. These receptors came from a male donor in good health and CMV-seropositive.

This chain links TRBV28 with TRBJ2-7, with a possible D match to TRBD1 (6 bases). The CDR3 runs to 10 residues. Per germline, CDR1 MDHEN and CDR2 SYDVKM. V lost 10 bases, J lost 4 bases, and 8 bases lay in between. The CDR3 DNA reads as TGTGCCACTCAGGGGTACGAGCAGTACTTC. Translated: CATQGYEQYF.

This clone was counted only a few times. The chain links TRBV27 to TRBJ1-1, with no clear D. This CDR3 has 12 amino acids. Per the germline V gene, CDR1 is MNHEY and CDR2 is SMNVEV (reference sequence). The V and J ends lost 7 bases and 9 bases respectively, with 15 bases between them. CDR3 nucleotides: TGTGCCAGCATCCTGGGAGGGTGGAAAGCTTTCTTT. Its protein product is CASILGGWKAFF.

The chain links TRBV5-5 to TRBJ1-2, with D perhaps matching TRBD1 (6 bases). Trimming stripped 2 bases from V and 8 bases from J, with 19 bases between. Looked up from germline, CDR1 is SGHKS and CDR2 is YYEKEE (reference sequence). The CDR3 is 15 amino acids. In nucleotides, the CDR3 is TGTGCCAGCAGCTTCAATGATATTCCGGGACAAGGCTACACCTTC. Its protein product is CASSFNDIPGQGYTF.

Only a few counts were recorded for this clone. CDR3 sequence: CASRSQASTDTQYF. The CDR3 DNA is TGCGCCAGCAGGTCCCAGGCTAGCACAGATACGCAGTATTTT. J is TRBJ2-3 and V is TRBV5-1; D is ambiguous. V lost 5 bases, J lost 0 bases, and 10 bases lay in between. The germline CDR1 and CDR2 sequences are SGHRS and YFSETQ. There are 14 residues in the CDR3.

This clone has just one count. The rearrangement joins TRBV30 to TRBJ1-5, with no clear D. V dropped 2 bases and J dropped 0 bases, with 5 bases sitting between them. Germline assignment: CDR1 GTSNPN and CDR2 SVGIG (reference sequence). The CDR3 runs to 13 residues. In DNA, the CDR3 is TGTGCCTGGAGTACTGATAGCAATCAGCCCCAGCATTTT. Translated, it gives CAWSTDSNQPQHF. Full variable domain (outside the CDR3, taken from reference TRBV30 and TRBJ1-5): SQTIHQWPATLVQPVGSPLSLECTVEGTSNPNLYWYRQAAGRGLQLLFYSVGIGQISSEVPQNLSASRPQDRQFILSSKKLLLSDSGFYLCAWSTDSNQPQHFGDGTRLSIL.

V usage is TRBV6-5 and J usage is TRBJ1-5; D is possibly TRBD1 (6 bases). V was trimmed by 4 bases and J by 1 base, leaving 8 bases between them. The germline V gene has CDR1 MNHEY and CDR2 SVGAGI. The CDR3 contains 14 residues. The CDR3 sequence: CASSLGQSNQPQHF. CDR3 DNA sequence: TGTGCCAGCAGTTTGGGACAAAGCAATCAGCCCCAGCATTTT.

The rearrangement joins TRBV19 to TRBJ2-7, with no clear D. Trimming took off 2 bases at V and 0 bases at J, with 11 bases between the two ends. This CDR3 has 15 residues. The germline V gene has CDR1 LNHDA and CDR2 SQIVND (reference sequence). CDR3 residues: CASSISPTSSYEQYF. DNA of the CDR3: TGTGCCAGTAGTATATCCCCCACTTCCTCCTACGAGCAGTACTTC.

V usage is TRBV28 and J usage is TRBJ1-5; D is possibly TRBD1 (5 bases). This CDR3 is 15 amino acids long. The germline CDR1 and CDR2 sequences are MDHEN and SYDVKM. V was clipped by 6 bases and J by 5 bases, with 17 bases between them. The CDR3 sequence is CASRLNTGHYQPQHF. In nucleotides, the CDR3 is TGTGCCAGCAGGTTAAATACAGGACACTATCAGCCCCAGCATTTT.

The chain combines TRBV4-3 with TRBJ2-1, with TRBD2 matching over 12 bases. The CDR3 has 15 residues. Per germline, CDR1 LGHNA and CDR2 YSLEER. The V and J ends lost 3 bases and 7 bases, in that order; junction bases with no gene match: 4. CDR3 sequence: CASSHLAGGPNEQFF. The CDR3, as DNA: TGCGCCAGCAGCCACCTAGCGGGAGGGCCAAATGAGCAGTTCTTC.

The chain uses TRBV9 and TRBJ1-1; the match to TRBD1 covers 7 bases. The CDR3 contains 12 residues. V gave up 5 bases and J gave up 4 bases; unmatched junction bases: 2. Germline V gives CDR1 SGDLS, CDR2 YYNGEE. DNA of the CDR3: TGTGCCAGCAGTGACAGGGCCACTGAAGCTTTCTTT. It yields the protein CASSDRATEAFF.

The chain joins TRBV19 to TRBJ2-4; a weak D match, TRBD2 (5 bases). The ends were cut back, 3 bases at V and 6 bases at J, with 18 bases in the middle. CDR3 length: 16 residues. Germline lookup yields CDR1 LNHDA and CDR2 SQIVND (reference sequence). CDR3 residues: CASSIVGESRRNIQYF. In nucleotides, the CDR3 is TGTGCCAGTAGTATTGTCGGGGAATCTCGGAGAAACATTCAGTACTTC.

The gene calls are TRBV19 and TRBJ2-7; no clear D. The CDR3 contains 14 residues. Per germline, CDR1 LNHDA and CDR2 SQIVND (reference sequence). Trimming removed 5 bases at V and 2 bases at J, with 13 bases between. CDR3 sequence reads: CASSLQVPPYEQYF. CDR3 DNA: TGTGCCAGTAGTCTGCAGGTTCCTCCCTACGAGCAGTACTTC.

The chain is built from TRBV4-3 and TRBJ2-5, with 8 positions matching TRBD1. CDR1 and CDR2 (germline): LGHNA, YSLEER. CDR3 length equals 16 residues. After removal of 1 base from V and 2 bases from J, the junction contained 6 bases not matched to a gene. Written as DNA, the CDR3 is TGCGCCAGCAGCCAAGGGCACCGACAGGGGCAAGAGACCCAGTACTTC. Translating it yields CASSQGHRQGQETQYF.

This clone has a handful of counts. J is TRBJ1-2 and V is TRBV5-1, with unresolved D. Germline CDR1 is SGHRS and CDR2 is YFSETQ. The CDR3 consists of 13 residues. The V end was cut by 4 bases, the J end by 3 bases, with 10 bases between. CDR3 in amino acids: CASSPDGDYGYTF. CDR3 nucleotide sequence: TGCGCCAGCAGCCCGGACGGGGACTATGGCTACACCTTC.

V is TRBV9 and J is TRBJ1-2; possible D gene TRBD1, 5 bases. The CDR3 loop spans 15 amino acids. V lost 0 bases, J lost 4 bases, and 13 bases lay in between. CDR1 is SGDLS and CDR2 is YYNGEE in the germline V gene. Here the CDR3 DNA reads TGTGCCAGCAGCGTAGCTGGGGGACTGACCTATGGCTACACCTTC. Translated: CASSVAGGLTYGYTF.

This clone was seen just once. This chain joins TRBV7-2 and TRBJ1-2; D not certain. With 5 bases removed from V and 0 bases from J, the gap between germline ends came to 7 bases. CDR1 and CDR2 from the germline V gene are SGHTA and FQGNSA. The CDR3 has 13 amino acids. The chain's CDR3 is CASSPSANYGYTF. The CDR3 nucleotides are TGTGCCAGCAGCCCGTCGGCTAACTATGGCTACACCTTC. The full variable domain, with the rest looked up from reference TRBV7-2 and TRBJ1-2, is GAGVSQSPSNKVTEKGKDVELRCDPISGHTALYWYRQSLGQGLEFLIYFQGNSAPDKSGLPSDRFSAERTGGSVSTLTIQRTQQEDSAVYLCASSPSANYGYTFGSGTRLTVV.

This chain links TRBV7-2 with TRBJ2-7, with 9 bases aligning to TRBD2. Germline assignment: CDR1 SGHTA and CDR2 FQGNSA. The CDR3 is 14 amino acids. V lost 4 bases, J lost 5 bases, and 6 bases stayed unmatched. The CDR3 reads CASSSRREGDEQYF. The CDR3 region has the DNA TGTGCCAGCAGCTCCAGGCGGGAGGGTGACGAGCAGTACTTC.

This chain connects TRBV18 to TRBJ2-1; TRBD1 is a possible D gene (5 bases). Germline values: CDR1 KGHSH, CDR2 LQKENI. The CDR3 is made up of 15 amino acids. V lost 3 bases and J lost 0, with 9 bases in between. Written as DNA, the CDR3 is TGTGCCAGCTCACCTGCAGGGTACTCCTACAATGAGCAGTTCTTC. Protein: CASSPAGYSYNEQFF.

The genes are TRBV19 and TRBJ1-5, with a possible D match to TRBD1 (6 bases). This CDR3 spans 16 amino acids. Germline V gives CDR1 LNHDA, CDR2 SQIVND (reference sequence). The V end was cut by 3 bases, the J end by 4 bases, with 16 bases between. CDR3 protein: CASSMGHGALNQPQHF. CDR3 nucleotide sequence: TGTGCCAGTAGTATGGGACACGGGGCACTTAATCAGCCCCAGCATTTT.

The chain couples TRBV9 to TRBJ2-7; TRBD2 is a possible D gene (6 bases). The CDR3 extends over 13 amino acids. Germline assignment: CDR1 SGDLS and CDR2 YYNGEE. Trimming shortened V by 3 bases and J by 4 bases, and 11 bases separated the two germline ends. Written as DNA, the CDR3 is TGTGCCAGCAGCGGGATGGGAGGTTACGAGCAGTACTTC. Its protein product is CASSGMGGYEQYF.

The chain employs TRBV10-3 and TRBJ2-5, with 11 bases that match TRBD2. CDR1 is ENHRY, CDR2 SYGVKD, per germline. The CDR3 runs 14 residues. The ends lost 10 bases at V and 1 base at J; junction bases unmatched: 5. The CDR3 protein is CATGTSGGQETQYF. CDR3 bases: TGTGCCACTGGGACTAGCGGAGGCCAAGAGACCCAGTACTTC.

The CDR3 region is CASSEYRSEQYF. The DNA for the CDR3 is TGTGCCAGCAGTGAATATAGGAGCGAGCAGTACTTC. The V gene is TRBV25-1, the J gene TRBJ2-7; D not resolved. Trimming shortened V by 0 bases and J by 6 bases, and 6 bases separated the two germline ends. Germline V lookup: CDR1 MGHDK, CDR2 SYGVNS. The CDR3 consists of 12 residues.

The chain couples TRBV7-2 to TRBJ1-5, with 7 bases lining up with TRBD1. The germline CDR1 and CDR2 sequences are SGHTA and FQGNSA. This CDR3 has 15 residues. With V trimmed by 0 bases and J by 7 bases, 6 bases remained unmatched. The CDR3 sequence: CASSLAGGDQQPQHF. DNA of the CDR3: TGTGCCAGCAGCTTAGCAGGGGGCGATCAGCAGCCCCAGCATTTT.

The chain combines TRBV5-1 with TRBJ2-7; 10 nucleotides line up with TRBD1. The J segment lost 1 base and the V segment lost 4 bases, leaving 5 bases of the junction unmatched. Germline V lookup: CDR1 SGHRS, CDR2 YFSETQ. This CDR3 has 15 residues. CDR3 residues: CASSHRDRGSYEQYF. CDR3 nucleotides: TGCGCCAGCAGCCACCGGGACAGGGGATCCTACGAGCAGTACTTC.

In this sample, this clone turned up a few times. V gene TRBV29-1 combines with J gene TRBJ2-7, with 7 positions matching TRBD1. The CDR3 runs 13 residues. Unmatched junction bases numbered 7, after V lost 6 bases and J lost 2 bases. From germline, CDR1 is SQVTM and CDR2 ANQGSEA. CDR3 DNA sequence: TGCAGCGTGGTAACCGGGACAGCCTACGAGCAGTACTTC. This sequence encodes CSVVTGTAYEQYF.

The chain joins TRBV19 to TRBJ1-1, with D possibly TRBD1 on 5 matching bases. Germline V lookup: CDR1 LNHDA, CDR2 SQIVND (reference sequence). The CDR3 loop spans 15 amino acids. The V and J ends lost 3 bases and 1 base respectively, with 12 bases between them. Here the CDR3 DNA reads TGTGCCAGTAGTATGGGAACAGGTTGGAACACTGAAGCTTTCTTT. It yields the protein CASSMGTGWNTEAFF.

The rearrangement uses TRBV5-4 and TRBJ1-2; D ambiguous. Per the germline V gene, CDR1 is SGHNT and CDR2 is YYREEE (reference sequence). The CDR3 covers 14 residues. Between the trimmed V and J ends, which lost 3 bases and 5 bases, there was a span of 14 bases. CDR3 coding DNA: TGTGCCAGCAGCTCTGGGGAGGGCCGGTATGGCTACACCTTC. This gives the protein CASSSGEGRYGYTF.